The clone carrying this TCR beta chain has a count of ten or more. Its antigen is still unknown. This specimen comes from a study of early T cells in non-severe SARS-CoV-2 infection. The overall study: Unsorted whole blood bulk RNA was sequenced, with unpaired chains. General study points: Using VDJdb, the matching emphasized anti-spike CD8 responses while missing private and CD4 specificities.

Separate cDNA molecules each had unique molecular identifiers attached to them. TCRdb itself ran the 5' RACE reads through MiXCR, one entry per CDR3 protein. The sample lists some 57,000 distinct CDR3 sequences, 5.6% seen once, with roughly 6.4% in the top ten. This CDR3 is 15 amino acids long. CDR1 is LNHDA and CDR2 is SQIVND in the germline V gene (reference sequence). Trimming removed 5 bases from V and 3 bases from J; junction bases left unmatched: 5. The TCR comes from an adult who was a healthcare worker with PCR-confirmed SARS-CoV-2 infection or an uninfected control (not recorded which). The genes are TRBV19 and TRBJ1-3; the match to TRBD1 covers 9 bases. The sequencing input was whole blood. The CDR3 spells CASSATGGGGNTIYF. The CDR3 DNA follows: TGTGCCAGTAGTGCCACAGGGGGCGGTGGAAACACCATATATTTT.